Listed here is a single T cell receptor (beta chain). Its antigen is not known. These data come from a study of beta chain features in type 1 diabetes. Whole-study context: All samples yielded roughly 100 million examined sorted cells.

Sequenced material consisted of expressed TCRB transcripts (all of the isolated RNA was reverse transcribed). Data came from immunoSEQ multiplex PCR; TCRdb stores just in-frame clones and leaves some out. The table shows about half a million clones, with approximately 30% occurring only once. Study results and caveats: All four CD4+ subsets from Type 1 diabetes patients carried moderately but significantly shorter TCRB CDR3s.

Purity exceeding 95% was reached by all sorted populations. CDR1 and CDR2 from the germline V gene are SGHAT and FQNNGV. CDR3 length: 12 amino acids. V lost 3 bases and J 4 bases, leaving 4 bases between the germline ends. This TCR came from a man between 18 and 29 years old in good health. Sequencing used naive CD4+ T cells from blood. The J gene is TRBJ1-5, the V gene TRBV11-2, with D unclear. The DNA for the CDR3 is TGTGCCAGCAGCTTGTCAAATCAGCCCCAGCATTTT. This gives the protein CASSLSNQPQHF.